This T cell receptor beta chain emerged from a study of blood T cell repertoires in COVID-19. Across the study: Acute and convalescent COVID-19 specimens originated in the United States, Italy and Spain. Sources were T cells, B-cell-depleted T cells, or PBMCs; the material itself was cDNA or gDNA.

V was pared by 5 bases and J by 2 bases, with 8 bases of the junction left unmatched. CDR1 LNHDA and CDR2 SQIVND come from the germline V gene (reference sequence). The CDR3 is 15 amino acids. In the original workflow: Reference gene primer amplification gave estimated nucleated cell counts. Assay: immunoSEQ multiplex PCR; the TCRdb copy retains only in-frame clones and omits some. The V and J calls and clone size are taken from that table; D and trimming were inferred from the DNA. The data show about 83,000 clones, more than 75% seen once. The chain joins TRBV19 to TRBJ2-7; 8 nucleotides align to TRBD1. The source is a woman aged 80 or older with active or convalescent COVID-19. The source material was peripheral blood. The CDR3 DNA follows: TGTGCCAGTAGTTCCGGACAGGGAATGGCCTACGAGCAGTACTTC. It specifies CASSSGQGMAYEQYF.